Listed here are 8 T cell receptor beta chains from one sample, sequenced in a study of CD8+ T cells in alopecia areata. Sequencing templates came from extracted RNA that was reverse transcribed into cDNA. Profiling relied on immunoSEQ multiplex PCR, and the TCRdb table lists in-frame clones only, not all of them. There are roughly 100,000 clones in the sample; around 50% occur only once, and roughly 8.8% lies in the top ten. Sequencing input: CD4+ T cells sorted from blood. The receptor source for this set is a human donor in good health.

This chain uses TRBV5-6 with TRBJ2-7; D ambiguous. Trimming cost V 0 bases and J 0 bases, with 13 bases left between them. The CDR3 has 16 residues. Germline V CDR1 and CDR2: SGHDT, YYEEEE. The CDR3 DNA is TGTGCCAGCAGCTTGGTCGGGCAAGGGCTCTCCTACGAGCAGTACTTC. Translating gives CASSLVGQGLSYEQYF.

The genes are TRBV19 and TRBJ1-5; the D is unclear. Trimming cost V 5 bases and J 2 bases, with 10 bases left between them. CDR3 length: 14 amino acids. Germline lookup yields CDR1 LNHDA and CDR2 SQIVND (reference sequence). CDR3 DNA: TGTGCCAGTAGTCCCATGAGTCGCAATCAGCCCCAGCATTTT. Amino acid sequence: CASSPMSRNQPQHF.

The CDR3 coding sequence is TGCAGCGTTGAGCGGGGACAGGGGTCAGACAATGAGCAGTTCTTC. This gives the protein CSVERGQGSDNEQFF. V gene TRBV29-1 combines with J gene TRBJ2-1, with 10 bases fitting TRBD1. Trimming removed 3 bases from V and 5 bases from J; junction bases left unmatched: 7. Germline loops: CDR1 SQVTM, CDR2 ANQGSEA. The CDR3 loop spans 15 amino acids.

This clone was found a few times. CDR3 sequence reads: CASSVLGTFSGANVLTF. In DNA, the CDR3 is TGTGCCAGTAGTGTTCTCGGGACATTCTCTGGGGCCAACGTCCTGACTTTC. The chain uses TRBV19 and TRBJ2-6, with D possibly being TRBD1 (6 bases). Deletions cut 5 bases from V and 0 bases from J, with 14 bases between. The CDR3 totals 17 residues. Germline V gene lookup returns CDR1 LNHDA and CDR2 SQIVND (reference sequence). The variable domain in full, completed from reference TRBV19 and TRBJ2-6, reads DGGITQSPKYLFRKEGQNVTLSCEQNLNHDAMYWYRQDPGQGLRLIYYSQIVNDFQKGDIAEGYSVSREKKESFPLTVTSAQKNPTAFYLCASSVLGTFSGANVLTFGAGSRLTVL.

The gene calls are TRBV29-1 and TRBJ2-5; TRBD1 matches 9 bases. The CDR3 covers 14 residues. Germline trimming cut 4 bases from V and 2 bases from J; bases unmatched to any gene: 5. The V gene's germline CDR1 is SQVTM and CDR2 ANQGSEA. CDR3 nucleotide sequence: TGCAGCGTTGTTTGGACAGGGGTACAAGAGACCCAGTACTTC. This codes for CSVVWTGVQETQYF.

The chain has TRBV19 and TRBJ2-2; D is perhaps TRBD2 (6 bases). The CDR3 has 15 residues. Germline V gene sequence: CDR1 LNHDA, CDR2 SQIVND (reference sequence). Deletions cut 6 bases from V and 3 bases from J, with 14 bases between. CDR3 in DNA: TGTGCCAGTAGATCCGGGACTTGGGACACCGGGGAGCTGTTTTTT. It translates to CASRSGTWDTGELFF. Looking up the rest from reference TRBV19 and TRBJ2-2 gives the full variable domain: DGGITQSPKYLFRKEGQNVTLSCEQNLNHDAMYWYRQDPGQGLRLIYYSQIVNDFQKGDIAEGYSVSREKKESFPLTVTSAQKNPTAFYLCASRSGTWDTGELFFGEGSRLTVL.

The rearrangement links TRBV29-1 to TRBJ2-3; 7 bases are shared with TRBD2. CDR1 SQVTM and CDR2 ANQGSEA come from the germline V gene. The CDR3 length is 15 residues. V gave up 3 bases and J gave up 1 base; unmatched junction bases: 7. The CDR3 sequence: CSVEGRLARTDTQYF. CDR3 DNA: TGCAGCGTTGAGGGGCGACTAGCCCGCACAGATACGCAGTATTTT.

This clone occurred a few times. The chain employs TRBV7-2 and TRBJ2-5; unclear D gene. The CDR3 is made up of 15 amino acids. CDR1 and CDR2 (germline): SGHTA, FQGNSA. Trimming pared 1 base from V and 6 bases from J, leaving 15 bases between. The chain's CDR3 is CASSLVPTAAKTQYF. The CDR3 bases are TGTGCCAGCAGCTTAGTGCCGACGGCCGCCAAGACCCAGTACTTC. The entire variable domain, with the rest obtained from reference TRBV7-2 and TRBJ2-5, is as follows: GAGVSQSPSNKVTEKGKDVELRCDPISGHTALYWYRQSLGQGLEFLIYFQGNSAPDKSGLPSDRFSAERTGGSVSTLTIQRTQQEDSAVYLCASSLVPTAAKTQYFGPGTRLLVL.